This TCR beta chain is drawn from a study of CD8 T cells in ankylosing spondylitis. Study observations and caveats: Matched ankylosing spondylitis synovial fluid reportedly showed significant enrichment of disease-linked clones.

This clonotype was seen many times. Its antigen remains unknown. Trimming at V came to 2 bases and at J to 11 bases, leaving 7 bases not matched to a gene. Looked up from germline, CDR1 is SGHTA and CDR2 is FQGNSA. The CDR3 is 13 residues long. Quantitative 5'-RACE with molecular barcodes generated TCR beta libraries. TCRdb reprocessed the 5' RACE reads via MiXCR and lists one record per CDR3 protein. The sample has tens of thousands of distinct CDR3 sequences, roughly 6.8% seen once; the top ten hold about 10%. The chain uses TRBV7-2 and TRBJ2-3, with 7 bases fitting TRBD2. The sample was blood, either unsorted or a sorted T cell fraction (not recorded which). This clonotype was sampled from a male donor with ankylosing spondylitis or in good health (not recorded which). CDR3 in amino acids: CASSLSGTVLQYF. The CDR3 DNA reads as TGTGCCAGCAGCTTAAGCGGGACGGTTCTGCAGTATTTT.